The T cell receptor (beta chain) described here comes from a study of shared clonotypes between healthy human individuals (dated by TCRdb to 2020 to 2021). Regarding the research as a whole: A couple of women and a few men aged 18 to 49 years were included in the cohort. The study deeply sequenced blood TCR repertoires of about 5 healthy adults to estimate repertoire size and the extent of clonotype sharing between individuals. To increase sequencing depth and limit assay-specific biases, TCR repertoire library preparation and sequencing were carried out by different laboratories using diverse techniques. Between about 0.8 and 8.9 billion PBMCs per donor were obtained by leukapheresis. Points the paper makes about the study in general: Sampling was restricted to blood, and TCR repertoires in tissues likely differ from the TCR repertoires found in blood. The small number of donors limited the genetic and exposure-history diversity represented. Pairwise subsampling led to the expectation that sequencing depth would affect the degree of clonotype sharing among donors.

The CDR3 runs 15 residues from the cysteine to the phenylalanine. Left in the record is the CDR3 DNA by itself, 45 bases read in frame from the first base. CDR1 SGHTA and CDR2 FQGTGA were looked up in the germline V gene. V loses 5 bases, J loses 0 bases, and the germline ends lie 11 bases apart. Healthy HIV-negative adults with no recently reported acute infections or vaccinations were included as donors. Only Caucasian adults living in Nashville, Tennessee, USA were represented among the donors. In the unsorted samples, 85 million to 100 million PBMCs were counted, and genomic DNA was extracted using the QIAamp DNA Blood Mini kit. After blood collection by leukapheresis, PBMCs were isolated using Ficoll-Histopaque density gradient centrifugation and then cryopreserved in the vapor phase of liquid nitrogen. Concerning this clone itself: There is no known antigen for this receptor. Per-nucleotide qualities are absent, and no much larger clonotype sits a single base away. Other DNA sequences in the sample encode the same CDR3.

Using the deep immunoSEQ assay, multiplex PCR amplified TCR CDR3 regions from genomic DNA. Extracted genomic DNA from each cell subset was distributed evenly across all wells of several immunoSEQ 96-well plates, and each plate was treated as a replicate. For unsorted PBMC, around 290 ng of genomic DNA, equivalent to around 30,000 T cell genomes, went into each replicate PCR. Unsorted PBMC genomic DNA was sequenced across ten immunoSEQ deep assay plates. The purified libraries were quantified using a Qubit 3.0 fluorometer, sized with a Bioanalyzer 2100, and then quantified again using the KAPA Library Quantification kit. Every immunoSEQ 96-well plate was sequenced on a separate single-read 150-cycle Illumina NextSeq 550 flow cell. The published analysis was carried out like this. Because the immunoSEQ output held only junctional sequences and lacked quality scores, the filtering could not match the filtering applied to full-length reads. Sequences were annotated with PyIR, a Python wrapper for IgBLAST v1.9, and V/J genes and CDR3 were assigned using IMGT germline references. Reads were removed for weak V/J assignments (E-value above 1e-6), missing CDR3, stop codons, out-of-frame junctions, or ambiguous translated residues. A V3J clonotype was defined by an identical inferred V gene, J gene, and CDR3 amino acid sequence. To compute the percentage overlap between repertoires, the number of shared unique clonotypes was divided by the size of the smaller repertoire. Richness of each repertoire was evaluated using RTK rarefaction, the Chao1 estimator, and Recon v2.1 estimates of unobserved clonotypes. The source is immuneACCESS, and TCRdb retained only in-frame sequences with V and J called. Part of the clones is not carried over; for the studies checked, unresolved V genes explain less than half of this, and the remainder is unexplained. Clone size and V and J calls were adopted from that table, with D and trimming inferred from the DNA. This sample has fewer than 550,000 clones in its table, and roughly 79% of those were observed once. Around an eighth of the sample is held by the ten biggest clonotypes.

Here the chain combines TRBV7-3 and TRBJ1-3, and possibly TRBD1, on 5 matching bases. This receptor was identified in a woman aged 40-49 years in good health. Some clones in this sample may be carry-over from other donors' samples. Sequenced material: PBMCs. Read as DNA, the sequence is TGTGCCAGCAGCCCCGACAGTAGCTCTGGAAACACCATATATTTT. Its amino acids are CASSPDSSSGNTIYF. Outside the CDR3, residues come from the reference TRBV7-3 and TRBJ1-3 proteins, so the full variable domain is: GAGVSQTPSNKVTEKGKYVELRCDPISGHTALYWYRQSLGQGPEFLIYFQGTGAADDSGLPNDRFFAVRPEGSVSTLKIQRTERGDSAVYLCASSPDSSSGNTIYFGEGSWLTVV.